The rows below give T cell receptor beta chains drawn from one sample of a study of T cells in localized non-small cell lung cancer. Profiling relied on immunoSEQ multiplex PCR, and the TCRdb table lists in-frame clones only, not all of them. The sample carries roughly 89,000 clones, approximately 91% recorded once. Specimen: PBMCs, collected before any cancer treatment. These receptors were collected from a woman aged 40-69 years with stage II squamous cell lung carcinoma. CDR3s include the opening cysteine and the closing phenylalanine or tryptophan. The D gene is left open where the match is weak. Only part of the rows carry a size: once, few, many, or a class if the clone is expanded.

D gene	clone size	V gene	J gene	CDR3 DNA	CDR3 protein
TRBD1	NA	TRBV19	TRBJ2-7	TGTGCCAGTACCCCGGGACAGAGTTCCTACGAGCAGTACTTC	CASTPGQSSYEQYF
NA	NA	TRBV28	TRBJ1-4	TGTGCCAGCAGTTTAAAGGGTAAACTGTTTTTT	CASSLKGKLFF
NA	few	TRBV6-5	TRBJ2-7	TGTGCCAGCAGTTACGGGAGGACCCACTTAAACTACGAGCAGTACTTC	CASSYGRTHLNYEQYF
NA	NA	TRBV6-6	TRBJ1-3	TGTGCCAGCAGTCAGGGTCTAAGAAACACCATATATTTT	CASSQGLRNTIYF
NA	few	TRBV6-1	TRBJ1-1	TGTGCCAGCAGTGACCTTAGGGCGGGGGGTAGTAGGACTGAAGCTTTCTTT	CASSDLRAGGSRTEAFF
TRBD1	NA	TRBV4-2	TRBJ1-1	TGTGCCAGCAGCTTTGACAGGGACACTGAAGCTTTCTTT	CASSFDRDTEAFF
NA	NA	TRBV7-9	TRBJ1-1	TGTGCCAGCAGCTCCGCCGCAGGGGATGCGAACACTGAAGCTTTCTTT	CASSSAAGDANTEAFF
NA	NA	TRBV28	TRBJ2-7	TGTGCCAGCAGTTTGGGCTACGAGCAGTACTTC	CASSLGYEQYF
TRBD1	once	TRBV5-1	TRBJ2-7	TGCGCCAGCAGCTGGAAGGGACAGAGTTCCTACGAGCAGTACTTC	CASSWKGQSSYEQYF
NA	NA	TRBV13	TRBJ1-5	TGTGCCAGCAGCCTCGGACATAATAGCAATCAGCCCCAGCATTTT	CASSLGHNSNQPQHF
NA	NA	TRBV7-2	TRBJ2-1	TGTGCCAGCAGCTTAAAGGGGGGCTTCAGCTCCTACAATGAGCAGTTCTTC	CASSLKGGFSSYNEQFF
NA	NA	TRBV10-3	TRBJ1-1	TGTGCCATCAGCTTAGGGGGGAACACTGAAGCTTTCTTT	CAISLGGNTEAFF
NA	NA	TRBV27	TRBJ2-7	TGTGCCAGCAGTCCCCGGACTGATATGGAGCAGTACTTC	CASSPRTDMEQYF
TRBD1	NA	TRBV5-1	TRBJ1-1	TGCGCCAGCAGCTTGGACAGGGGGCCCAACACTGAAGCTTTCTTT	CASSLDRGPNTEAFF
NA	once	TRBV5-4	TRBJ1-3	TGTGCCAGCAGCCCCGGAGGGGGGGCTTCTGGAAACACCATATATTTT	CASSPGGGASGNTIYF
TRBD1	few	TRBV30	TRBJ1-5	TGTGCCCTCATGCTTAAAGACAGGGGGTTTCAGCCCCAGCATTTT	CALMLKDRGFQPQHF
NA	NA	TRBV19	TRBJ1-2	TGTGCCAGTAGTATGGGGCAGGGGAACTATGGCTACACCTTC	CASSMGQGNYGYTF
TRBD1	NA	TRBV5-1	TRBJ2-7	TGCGCCAGCAGCTTCACAGGGGGCGGAGGCGAGCAGTACTTC	CASSFTGGGGEQYF
TRBD1	NA	TRBV10-1	TRBJ2-7	TGCGCCAGCAGTGGAGGACAGGGGGGGGTCGAGCAGTACTTC	CASSGGQGGVEQYF
NA	NA	TRBV2	TRBJ2-3	TGTGCCAGCAGTGAGGGAGCGGTCCTCACAGATACGCAGTATTTT	CASSEGAVLTDTQYF
NA	NA	TRBV29-1	TRBJ2-7	TGCAGCGTTGTGGGCCTTTCCGACGAGCAGTACTTC	CSVVGLSDEQYF
NA	NA	TRBV19	TRBJ1-2	TGTGCCAGTAGTATAGTGGGGGGCCGCGGCTACACCTTC	CASSIVGGRGYTF
NA	NA	TRBV27	TRBJ1-5	TGTGCCAGCAGTATGATACAGGGTCAGCCCCAGCATTTT	CASSMIQGQPQHF
TRBD2	NA	TRBV5-1	TRBJ2-3	TGCGCCAGCAGCCCTAGTTGGGAGCGGGGAAGCACAGATACGCAGTATTTT	CASSPSWERGSTDTQYF
NA	NA	TRBV19	TRBJ1-5	TGTGCCAGTTGTTCCGGGAAAACTAGCAATCAGCCCCAGCATTTT	CASCSGKTSNQPQHF
TRBD2	NA	TRBV5-1	TRBJ2-7	TGCGCCAGCAGCTTGAGCGGGGCCTACGAGCAGTACTTC	CASSLSGAYEQYF
NA	NA	TRBV6-6	TRBJ2-1	TGTGCCACTAAGGGGTACAGGAAAGATTTCAATGAGCAGTTCTTC	CATKGYRKDFNEQFF